The entry below gives a single T cell receptor (beta chain) sequence along with its context. In the source study's methods: By means of reference gene primer amplification, nucleated cell counts were estimated. Produced via immunoSEQ multiplex PCR; TCRdb's table is partial and in-frame only. V, J and clone size derive from that table, while D and trimming were established from the DNA sequence. The table includes about 170,000 clones, approximately 82% detected once. This specimen comes from a study of blood T cell repertoires in COVID-19. Study-level background: Specimens from acute and convalescent COVID-19 originated in the United States, Italy and Spain. The cDNA or gDNA used as material had been derived from T cells, B-cell-depleted T cells, or PBMCs.

The CDR3 sequence is 15 residues long. CDR1 and CDR2 (germline): MNHEY, SVGAGI. The V gene end was trimmed by 2 bases and the J gene end by 5 bases; junction bases not matched to a gene: 8. It was during active infection that Seattle patients were enrolled and then longitudinally followed. The clonotype was recovered from a woman in her thirties or forties with COVID-19, enrolled during active disease. V and J are TRBV6-5 and TRBJ2-7, with TRBD2 matching 8 bases. Sample: peripheral blood. Written as DNA, the CDR3 is TGTGCCAGCAGTTACAAAGGAGGTAGCGGGAACGAGCAGTACTTC. Translating gives CASSYKGGSGNEQYF.